The 23 T cell receptor beta chains given below trace back to one sample, sequenced in a study of blood T cells in healthy people across ages. Together with a sample-barcoded 5' primer, a J-beta primer mix was included in a second PCR lasting about 7 to 11 cycles. TCRdb re-derived calls from the 5' RACE reads in MiXCR, one entry per CDR3 protein. Of about a million distinct CDR3 sequences listed, about 53% are singletons. What was sequenced was blood. Receptor source: a woman in her sixties or seventies in good health.

The chain employs TRBV20-1 and TRBJ2-3; D remains unclear. V dropped 4 bases and J dropped 5 bases, with 10 bases sitting between them. Germline lookup yields CDR1 DFQATT and CDR2 SNEGSKA (reference sequence). The CDR3 has 12 amino acids. CDR3 DNA: TGCAGTGCTAATCCGGTCGAAGATACGCAGTATTTT. Its protein product is CSANPVEDTQYF.

The rearrangement links TRBV4-1 to TRBJ2-7; 14 bases match TRBD2. The end of the DNA fits TRBJ2-5 better, so the J call may be wrong. The germline V gene encodes CDR1 MGHRA and CDR2 YSYEKL. The CDR3 is 16 amino acids. The CDR3 coding sequence is TGCGCCAGCAGCCCGCGACTAGCGGGAGGGCCTGGGACCCAGTACTTC. It encodes CASSPRLAGGPGTQYF.

This clonotype was counted a few times. J is TRBJ1-2 and V is TRBV11-2; weak D call: TRBD1 (5 bases). This CDR3 has 15 residues. V lost 5 bases to trimming and J lost 5 bases, with 18 bases between them. The V gene's germline CDR1 is SGHAT and CDR2 FQNNGV. CDR3 nucleotide sequence: TGTGCCAGCAGCCTCGAGTCCACCGGGGGGTATGGCTACACCTTC. Translated: CASSLESTGGYGYTF.

The V call is TRBV29-1, the J call TRBJ2-7, with 7 bases aligning to TRBD2. V dropped 7 bases and J dropped 0; count of bases not matched to a gene: 12. CDR1 is SQVTM and CDR2 is ANQGSEA in the germline V gene. The CDR3 totals 15 residues. CDR3 nucleotide sequence: TGCAGCGGAATTTGGCTAGCGGTTAGCTCCTACGAGCAGTACTTC. Amino acid sequence: CSGIWLAVSSYEQYF.

The chain couples TRBV20-1 to TRBJ2-7; 9 bases are shared with TRBD2. From germline, CDR1 is DFQATT and CDR2 SNEGSKA (reference sequence). This CDR3 region has 13 residues. The ends lost 7 bases at V and 2 bases at J; junction bases unmatched: 6. In DNA form, the CDR3 reads TGCAGTGGGACGAGCGGGAGGACCTACGAGCAGTACTTC. Translating gives CSGTSGRTYEQYF.

This clonotype was found many times. V gene TRBV20-1 combines with J gene TRBJ2-4, with unresolved D. V was pared by 6 bases and J by 8 bases, with 14 bases between. The CDR3 runs 12 residues. The germline V gene encodes CDR1 DFQATT and CDR2 SNEGSKA (reference sequence). The CDR3 DNA reads TGCAGTGCCTCGAGAGCCGAGGACATTCAGTACTTC. Translated, it gives CSASRAEDIQYF.

As for this clonotype: Sequence at one end of the junction differs from germline and may be a read error. This sequence joins TRBV7-2 and TRBJ1-5; TRBD1 agrees at 7 bases. Germline loops: CDR1 SGHTA, CDR2 FQGNSA. The CDR3 length is 15 residues. DNA for the CDR3: TGTGCCAGCAACCCAGGGGGGGGAAGCAATCGGCCCCAGCATTTT. Translation: CASNPGGGSNRPQHF.

The genes are TRBV6-2 or TRBV6-3 and TRBJ1-1; D uncertain. The CDR3 covers 11 residues. In germline, CDR1 is MNHEY, CDR2 SVGEGT. The V end lost 8 bases, the J end lost 3 bases, and 7 bases lay between the germline ends. DNA of the CDR3: TGTGCCAGCCAAGAATACACTGAAGCTTTCTTT. Its protein is CASQEYTEAFF.

This chain links TRBV6-1 with TRBJ2-4; 7 bases align to TRBD2. The end of the DNA aligns better with TRBJ2-7, so the J call may be wrong. Germline loops: CDR1 MNHNS, CDR2 SASEGT. The CDR3 spans 12 residues. The CDR3 DNA follows: TGTGCCACACACGGACTAGCCTACGAGCAGTACTTC. Residues: CATHGLAYEQYF.

This clonotype was observed a few times. The genes are TRBV6-6 and TRBJ1-4; D might be TRBD1 (5 bases). This CDR3 comprises 16 residues. Trimming left V 6 bases short and J 0 bases short, with 14 bases between. Germline-derived CDR1 and CDR2 are MNHNY and SVGAGI (reference sequence). CDR3 bases: TGTGCCAGCAGCCTAGCCGGGGGGGCAACTAATGAAAAACTGTTTTTT. It yields the protein CASSLAGGATNEKLFF.

The chain combines TRBV5-4 with TRBJ2-7; 13 nucleotides agree with TRBD2. In germline, CDR1 is SGHNT, CDR2 YYREEE (reference sequence). The CDR3 extends over 15 amino acids. The V gene end was trimmed by 2 bases and the J gene end by 5 bases; junction bases not matched to a gene: 4. The CDR3 bases are TGTGCCAGCAGCTTCGGACTAGCGGGAGCCCACGAGCAGTACTTC. Amino acids: CASSFGLAGAHEQYF.

As to this clonotype: This sequence may be a read error, since a much larger clone differs from it by one base. The V and J genes are TRBV2 and TRBJ2-1; 7 bases map to TRBD1. Per the germline V gene, CDR1 is SNHLY and CDR2 is FYNNEI. After removal of 8 bases from V and 6 bases from J, the junction contained 10 bases not matched to a gene. CDR3 size: 14 residues. The CDR3 nucleotides read TGTGCCAGCGACCCCACAGGGGTTTGCAATGAGCAGTTCTTC. This sequence encodes CASDPTGVCNEQFF.

This rearrangement joins TRBV20-1 to TRBJ2-1; the match to TRBD2 covers 9 bases. The junction had 9 bases not matched to a gene; V was cut back by 1 base and J by 5 bases. Germline V CDR1 and CDR2: DFQATT, SNEGSKA (reference sequence). This CDR3 has 16 residues. The CDR3 here is CSARASPLAGNNEQFF. The CDR3 nucleotides are TGCAGTGCTAGAGCCTCCCCCCTAGCGGGAAACAATGAGCAGTTCTTC.

This clonotype has a handful of counts. The chain employs TRBV12-3 or TRBV12-4 and TRBJ2-1, with D perhaps TRBD1 or TRBD2 (5 bases each). The CDR3 has 14 residues. V was trimmed by 3 bases and J by 4 bases, leaving 10 bases between them. CDR3 protein: CASSFSGTYNEQFF. In nucleotides, the CDR3 is TGTGCCAGCAGTTTTTCTGGGACGTACAATGAGCAGTTCTTC.

This chain joins TRBV27 and TRBJ2-7; 8 bases line up with TRBD2. Germline CDR1 MNHEY, CDR2 SMNVEV (reference sequence). J lost 10 bases, V lost 0 bases, and 5 bases had no gene match. This CDR3 has 13 amino acids. For the CDR3, the DNA is TGTGCCAGCAGTTTATCCGGGACTAGAAACCAGTACTTC. It codes for CASSLSGTRNQYF.

With respect to this clonotype: The junction shows a germline mismatch at one end, possibly a read error. This chain connects TRBV7-2 to TRBJ2-3; D is unclear. Germline CDR1 is SGHTA and CDR2 is FQGNSA. The CDR3 has 11 amino acids. The CDR3, as DNA: TGTGCCGGCAGCTTACTAGATACGCAGTATTTT. It yields the protein CAGSLLDTQYF.

The V gene is TRBV20-1, the J gene TRBJ2-5; D not resolved. Germline CDR1 DFQATT, CDR2 SNEGSKA (reference sequence). V was pared by 2 bases and J by 5 bases, with 9 bases between. The CDR3 sequence is 12 residues long. CDR3 nucleotides: TGCAGTGCTAGATGGGGTAGTGAGACCCAGTACTTC. This encodes CSARWGSETQYF.

The chain recombines TRBV24-1 with TRBJ1-5; D unresolved. V was pared by 4 bases and J by 3 bases, with 6 bases between. The CDR3 loop spans 13 amino acids. Per germline, CDR1 KGHDR and CDR2 SFDVKD. The CDR3 DNA sequence: TGTGCCACCAGTGACTTCAACAATCAGCCCCAGCATTTT. Protein: CATSDFNNQPQHF.

The chain joins TRBV12-1 to TRBJ2-1; the table's D call TRBD2 went unverified against the DNA. TRBV12-1 is labeled a pseudogene. The CDR3 is made up of 14 amino acids. The CDR3 loop is CASSSEGRRNEQFF. DNA for the CDR3: TGTGCCAGCAGCTCCGAGGGCCGCCGCAATGAGCAGTTCTTC.

This sequence joins TRBV24-1 and TRBJ2-3; no definite D call. Trimming shortened V by 3 bases and J by 4 bases, and 16 bases separated the two germline ends. Germline-derived CDR1 and CDR2 are KGHDR and SFDVKD. The CDR3 length is 16 residues. CDR3 amino acids: CATSDPTDQIADTQYF. The CDR3 DNA is TGTGCCACCAGTGATCCAACGGACCAGATAGCAGATACGCAGTATTTT.

This clonotype was seen only a few times. The chain joins TRBV28 to TRBJ1-2; D is perhaps TRBD1 (5 bases). This CDR3 comprises 13 residues. Between the trimmed V and J ends, which lost 9 bases and 5 bases, there was a span of 16 bases. Germline loops: CDR1 MDHEN, CDR2 SYDVKM. The CDR3, as DNA: TGTGCCAGTCGGACATCCGCCGGGTATGGCTACACCTTC. Its protein is CASRTSAGYGYTF.

The chain uses TRBV5-1 and TRBJ2-6; D perhaps matches TRBD1 (7 bases). The CDR3 covers 14 residues. The V gene lost 4 bases and the J gene lost 12 bases, with 17 bases spanning the gap. CDR1 and CDR2 (germline): SGHRS, YFSETQ. In DNA, the CDR3 is TGCGCCAGCAGCCAAGACAGGGAGGCGGGCGTCCTGACTTTC. It specifies CASSQDREAGVLTF.

The chain uses TRBV4-2 and TRBJ1-1; a weak D match, TRBD1 (6 bases). This CDR3 is built from 16 residues. CDR1 LGHNA and CDR2 YNFKEQ come from the germline V gene. Deletions cut 6 bases from V and 1 base from J, with 18 bases between. CDR3 coding DNA: TGTGCCAGCAGGAAAACGGTGGGGACATCGAACACTGAAGCTTTCTTT. It yields the protein CASRKTVGTSNTEAFF.